Listed here is a single TCR beta chain. Autoimmune disease history or systemic immunosuppression disqualified patients. This sample is part of a study of OX40 agonist ivuxolimab in advanced cancers. Study at large: The study gave patients intravenous ivuxolimab at 0.01 to 10 mg/kg every 2 weeks. A mean age of about 56 years, range about 20 to 79, was recorded, and 70% to 85% were male.

Some clones are missing from TCRdb's copy, which holds only in-frame ones; the method was immunoSEQ multiplex PCR. The repertoire includes approximately 91,000 clones, 80% to 90% of them detected once, and less than 2% sits in the top ten. V lost 9 bases to trimming and J lost 8 bases; unmatched junction nucleotides: 13. Germline V CDR1 and CDR2: SGHAT, FQNNGV. The CDR3 is 14 residues long. This TCR derives from an adult with an advanced solid tumor such as melanoma, head and neck, liver or kidney cancer. This sequence joins TRBV11-2 and TRBJ1-2; TRBD1 aligns across 9 bases. The specimen was CD4+ or CD8+ T cells sorted from blood, collected in a trial of the OX40 agonist ivuxolimab. The CDR3 loop is CASSGGDRVGGYTF. The CDR3 DNA reads TGTGCCAGTAGCGGGGGGGACAGGGTCGGCGGCTACACCTTC.